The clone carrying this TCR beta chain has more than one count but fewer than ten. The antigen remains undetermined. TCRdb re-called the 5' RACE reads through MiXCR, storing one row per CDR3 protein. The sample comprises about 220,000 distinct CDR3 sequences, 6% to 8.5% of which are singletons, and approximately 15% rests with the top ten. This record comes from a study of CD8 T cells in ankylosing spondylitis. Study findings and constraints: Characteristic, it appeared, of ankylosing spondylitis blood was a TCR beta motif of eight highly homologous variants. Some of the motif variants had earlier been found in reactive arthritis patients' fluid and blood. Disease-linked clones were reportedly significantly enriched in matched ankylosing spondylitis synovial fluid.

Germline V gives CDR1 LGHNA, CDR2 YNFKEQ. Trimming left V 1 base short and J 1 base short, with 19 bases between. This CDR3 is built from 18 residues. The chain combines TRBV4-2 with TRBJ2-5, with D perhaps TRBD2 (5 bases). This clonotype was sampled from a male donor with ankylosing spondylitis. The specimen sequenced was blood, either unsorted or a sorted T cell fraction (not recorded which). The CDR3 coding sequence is TGTGCCAGCAGCCAAGGGGTTAGAGGGCGGGCCTCCCAAGAGACCCAGTACTTC. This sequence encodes CASSQGVRGRASQETQYF.